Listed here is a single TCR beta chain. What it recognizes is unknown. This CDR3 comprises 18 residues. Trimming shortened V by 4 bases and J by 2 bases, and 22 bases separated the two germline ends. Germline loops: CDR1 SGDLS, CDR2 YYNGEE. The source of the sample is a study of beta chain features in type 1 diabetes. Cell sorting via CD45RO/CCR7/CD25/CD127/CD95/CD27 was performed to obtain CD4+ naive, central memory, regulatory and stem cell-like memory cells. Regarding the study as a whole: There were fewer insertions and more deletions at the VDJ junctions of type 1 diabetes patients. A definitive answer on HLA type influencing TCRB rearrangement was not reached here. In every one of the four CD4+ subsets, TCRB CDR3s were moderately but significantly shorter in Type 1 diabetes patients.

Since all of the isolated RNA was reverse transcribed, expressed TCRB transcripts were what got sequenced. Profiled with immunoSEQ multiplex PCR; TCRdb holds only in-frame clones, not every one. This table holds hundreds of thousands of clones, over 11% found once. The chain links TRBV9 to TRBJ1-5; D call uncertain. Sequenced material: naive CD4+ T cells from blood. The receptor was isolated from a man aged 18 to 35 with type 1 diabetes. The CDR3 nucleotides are TGTGCCAGCAGCAGCGGAAGAGGAACGACCTACGGCAATCAGCCCCAGCATTTT. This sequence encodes CASSSGRGTTYGNQPQHF.